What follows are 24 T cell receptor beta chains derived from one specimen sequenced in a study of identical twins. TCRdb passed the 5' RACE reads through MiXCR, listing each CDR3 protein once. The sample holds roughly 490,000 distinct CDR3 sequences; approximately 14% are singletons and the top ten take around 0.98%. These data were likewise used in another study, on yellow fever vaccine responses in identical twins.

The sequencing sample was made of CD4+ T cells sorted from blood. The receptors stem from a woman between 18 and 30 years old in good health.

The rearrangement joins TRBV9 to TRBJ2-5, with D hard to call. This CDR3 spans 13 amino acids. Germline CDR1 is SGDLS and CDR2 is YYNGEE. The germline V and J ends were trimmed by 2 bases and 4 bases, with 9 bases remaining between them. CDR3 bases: TGTGCCAGCAGCGTCGGCACGCGAGAGACCCAGTACTTC. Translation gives CASSVGTRETQYF.

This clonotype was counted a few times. The CDR3 reads CASSESGTGDNEQFF. Here the CDR3 DNA reads TGCGCCAGCAGTGAGTCCGGGACAGGGGACAATGAGCAGTTCTTC. The rearrangement links TRBV10-1 to TRBJ2-1; the match to TRBD1 covers 10 bases. The germline V gene has CDR1 WNHNN and CDR2 SYGVQD (reference sequence). The CDR3 runs 15 residues. After removal of 0 bases from V and 5 bases from J, the junction contained 1 base not matched to a gene.

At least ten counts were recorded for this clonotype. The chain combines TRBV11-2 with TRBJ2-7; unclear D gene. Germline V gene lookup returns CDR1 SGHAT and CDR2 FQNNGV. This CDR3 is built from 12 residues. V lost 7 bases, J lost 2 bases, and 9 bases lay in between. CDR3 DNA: TGTGCCAGCACCAAGACCACCTACGAGCAGTACTTC. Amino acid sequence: CASTKTTYEQYF. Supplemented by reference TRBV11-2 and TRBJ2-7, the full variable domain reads EAGVAQSPRYKIIEKRQSVAFWCNPISGHATLYWYQQILGQGPKLLIQFQNNGVVDDSQLPKDRFSAERLKGVDSTLKIQPAKLEDSAVYLCASTKTTYEQYFGPGTRLTVT.

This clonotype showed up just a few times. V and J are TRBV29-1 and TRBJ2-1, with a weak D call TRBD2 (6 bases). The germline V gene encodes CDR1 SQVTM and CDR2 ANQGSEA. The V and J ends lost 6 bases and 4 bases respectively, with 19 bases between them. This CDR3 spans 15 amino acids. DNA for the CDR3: TGCAGCGTCTCCCTCCGGTGGGGGAGGTACAATGAGCAGTTCTTC. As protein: CSVSLRWGRYNEQFF.

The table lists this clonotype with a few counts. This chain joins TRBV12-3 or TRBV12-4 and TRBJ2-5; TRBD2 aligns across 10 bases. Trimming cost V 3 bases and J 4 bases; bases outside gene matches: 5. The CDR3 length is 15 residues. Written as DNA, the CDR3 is TGTGCCAGCAGTTTGCGAGCGGGGGGGGGAGAGACCCAGTACTTC. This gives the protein CASSLRAGGGETQYF.

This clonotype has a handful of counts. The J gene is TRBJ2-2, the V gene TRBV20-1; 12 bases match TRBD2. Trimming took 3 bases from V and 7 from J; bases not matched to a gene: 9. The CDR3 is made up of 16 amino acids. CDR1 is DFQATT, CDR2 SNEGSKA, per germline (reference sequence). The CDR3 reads CSASLLAGGHNGELFF. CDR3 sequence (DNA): TGCAGTGCTAGTCTCCTAGCGGGAGGGCATAACGGGGAGCTGTTTTTT.

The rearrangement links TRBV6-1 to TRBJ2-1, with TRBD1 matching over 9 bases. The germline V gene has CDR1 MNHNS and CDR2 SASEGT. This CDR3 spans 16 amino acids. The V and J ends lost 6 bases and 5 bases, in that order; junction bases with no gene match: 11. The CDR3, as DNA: TGTGCCAGCAGCAAGGCTACAGGGGGCGCGCACAATGAGCAGTTCTTC. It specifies CASSKATGGAHNEQFF.

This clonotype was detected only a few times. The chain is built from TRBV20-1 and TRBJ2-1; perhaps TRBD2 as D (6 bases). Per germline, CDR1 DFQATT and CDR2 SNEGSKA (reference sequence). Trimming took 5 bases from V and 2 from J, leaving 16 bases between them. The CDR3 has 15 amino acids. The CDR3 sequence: CSAERSGKTYNEQFF. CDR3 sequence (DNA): TGCAGTGCTGAACGTAGCGGAAAAACCTACAATGAGCAGTTCTTC.

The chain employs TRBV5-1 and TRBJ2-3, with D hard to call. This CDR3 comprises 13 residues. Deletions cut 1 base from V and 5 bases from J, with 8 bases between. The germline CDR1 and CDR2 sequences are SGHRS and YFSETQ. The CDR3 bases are TGCGCCAGCAGCTTGTCCCCGGGAGATACGCAGTATTTT. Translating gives CASSLSPGDTQYF.

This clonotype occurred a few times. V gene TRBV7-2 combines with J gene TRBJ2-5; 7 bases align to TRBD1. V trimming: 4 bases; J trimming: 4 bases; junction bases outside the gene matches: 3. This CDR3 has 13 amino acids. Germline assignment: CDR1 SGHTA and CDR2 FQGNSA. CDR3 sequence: CASSSWTGETQYF. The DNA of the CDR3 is TGTGCCAGCAGCTCCTGGACAGGAGAGACCCAGTACTTC.

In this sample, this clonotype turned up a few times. In DNA, the CDR3 is TGCAGTGCTAGAGAGCCTAGCGGGATGGGCAATGAGCAGTTCTTC. This gives the protein CSAREPSGMGNEQFF. This chain connects TRBV20-1 to TRBJ2-1; 9 nucleotides agree with TRBD2. V dropped 0 bases and J dropped 6; count of bases not matched to a gene: 6. Germline V gene data show CDR1 as DFQATT and CDR2 as SNEGSKA (reference sequence). The CDR3 has 15 amino acids.

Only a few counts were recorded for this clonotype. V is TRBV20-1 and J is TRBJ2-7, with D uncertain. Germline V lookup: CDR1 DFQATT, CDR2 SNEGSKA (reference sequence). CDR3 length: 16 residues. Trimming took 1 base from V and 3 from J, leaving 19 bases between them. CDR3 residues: CSARGALRSRNYEQYF. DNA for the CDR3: TGCAGTGCTAGAGGTGCTTTAAGGTCTAGAAACTACGAGCAGTACTTC.

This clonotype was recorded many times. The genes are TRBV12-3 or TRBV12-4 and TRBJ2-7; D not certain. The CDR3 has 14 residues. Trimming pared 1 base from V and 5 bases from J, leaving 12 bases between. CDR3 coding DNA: TGTGCCAGCAGTTTAGGGAGTGGTCGAGACGAGCAGTACTTC. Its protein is CASSLGSGRDEQYF.

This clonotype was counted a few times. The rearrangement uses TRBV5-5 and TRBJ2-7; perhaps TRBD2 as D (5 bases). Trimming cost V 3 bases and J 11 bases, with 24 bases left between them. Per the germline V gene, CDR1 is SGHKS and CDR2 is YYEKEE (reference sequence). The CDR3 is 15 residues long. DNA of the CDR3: TGTGCCAGCAGCTCTCCCCGGGGTATGTCGGGAATCGAGTACTTC. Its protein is CASSSPRGMSGIEYF.

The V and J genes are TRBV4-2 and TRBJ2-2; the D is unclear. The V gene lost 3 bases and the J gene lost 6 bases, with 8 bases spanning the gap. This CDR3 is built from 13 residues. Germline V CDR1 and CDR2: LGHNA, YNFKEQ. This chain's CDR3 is CASSQARAGELFF. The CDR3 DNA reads TGTGCCAGCAGCCAGGCCCGGGCCGGGGAGCTGTTTTTT.

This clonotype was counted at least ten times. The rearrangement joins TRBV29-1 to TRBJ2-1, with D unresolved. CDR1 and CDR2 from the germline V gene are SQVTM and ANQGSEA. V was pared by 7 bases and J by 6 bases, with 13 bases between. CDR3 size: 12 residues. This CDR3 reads CSADVMGNEQFF. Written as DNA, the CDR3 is TGCAGCGCCGATGTGATGGGCAATGAGCAGTTCTTC.

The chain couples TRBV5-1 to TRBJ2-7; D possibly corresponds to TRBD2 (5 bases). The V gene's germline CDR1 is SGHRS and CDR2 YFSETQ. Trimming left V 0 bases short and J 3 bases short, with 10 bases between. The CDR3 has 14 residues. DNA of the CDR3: TGCGCCAGCAGCTTGGTGGACTTACACTACGAGCAGTACTTC. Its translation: CASSLVDLHYEQYF.

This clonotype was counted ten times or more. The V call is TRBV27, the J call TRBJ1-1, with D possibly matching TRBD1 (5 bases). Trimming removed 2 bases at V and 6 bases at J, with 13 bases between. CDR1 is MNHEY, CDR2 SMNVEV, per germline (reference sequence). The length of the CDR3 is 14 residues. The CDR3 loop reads CASSLTGTRAEAFF. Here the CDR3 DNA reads TGTGCCAGCAGTTTAACCGGGACCCGGGCTGAAGCTTTCTTT.

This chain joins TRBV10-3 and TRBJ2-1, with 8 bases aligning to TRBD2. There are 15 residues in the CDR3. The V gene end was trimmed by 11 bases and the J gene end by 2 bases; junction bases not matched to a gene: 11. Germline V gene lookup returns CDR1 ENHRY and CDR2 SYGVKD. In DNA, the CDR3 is TGTGCCGTGGGGGGAAGCGGGAGCGCCTACAATGAGCAGTTCTTC. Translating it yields CAVGGSGSAYNEQFF.

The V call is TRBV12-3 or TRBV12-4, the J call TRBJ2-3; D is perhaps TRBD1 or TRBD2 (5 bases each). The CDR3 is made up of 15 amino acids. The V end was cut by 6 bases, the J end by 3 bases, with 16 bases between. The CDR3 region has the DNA TGTGCCAGCAGCTATTTGAGGGGCGGGACAGATACGCAGTATTTT. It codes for CASSYLRGGTDTQYF.

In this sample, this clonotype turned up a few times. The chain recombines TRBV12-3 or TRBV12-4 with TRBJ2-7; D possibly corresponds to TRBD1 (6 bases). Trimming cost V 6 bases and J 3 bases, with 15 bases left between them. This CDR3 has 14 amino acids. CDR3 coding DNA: TGTGCCAGCAGATCCACGACAGGCGTCTACGAGCAGTACTTC. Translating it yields CASRSTTGVYEQYF.

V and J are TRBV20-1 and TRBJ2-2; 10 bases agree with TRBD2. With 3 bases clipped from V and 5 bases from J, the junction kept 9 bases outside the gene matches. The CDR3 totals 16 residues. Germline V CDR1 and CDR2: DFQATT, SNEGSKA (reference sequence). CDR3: CSARALSGGFTGELFF. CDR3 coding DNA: TGCAGTGCTAGGGCCCTTAGCGGGGGGTTTACCGGGGAGCTGTTTTTT.

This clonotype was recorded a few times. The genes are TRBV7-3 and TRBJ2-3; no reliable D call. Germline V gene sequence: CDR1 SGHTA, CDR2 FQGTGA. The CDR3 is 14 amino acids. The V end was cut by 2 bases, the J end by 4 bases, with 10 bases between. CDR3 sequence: CASSLLEDPDTQYF. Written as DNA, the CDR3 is TGTGCCAGCAGCTTACTTGAGGACCCAGATACGCAGTATTTT.

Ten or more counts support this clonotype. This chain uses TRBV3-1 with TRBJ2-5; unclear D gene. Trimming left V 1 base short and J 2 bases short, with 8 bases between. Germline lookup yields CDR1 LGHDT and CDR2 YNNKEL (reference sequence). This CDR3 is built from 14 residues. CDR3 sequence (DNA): TGTGCCAGCAGCCAAGTGGGCAGTCAAGAGACCCAGTACTTC. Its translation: CASSQVGSQETQYF.